This T cell receptor (beta chain) was sequenced for a study of T cell responses to AZD1222 COVID-19 vaccine. Only in-frame clones appear in the TCRdb table, and some are missing; sequencing was by immunoSEQ multiplex PCR. The repertoire holds more than 85,000 clones, around 93% seen once, with around 2.8% in the top ten. Comments on this clone: Antigen unknown.

Germline CDR1 reads LGHDT; CDR2 reads YNNKEL (reference sequence). This CDR3 has 15 residues. The trim removed 3 bases at V and 4 bases at J, leaving 7 bases unmatched. Study-wide points: Donors, mostly white British, included more females; clonal diversity was possibly underestimated. Close to half of all spike-specific TCRs reportedly target regions of the variants that are unmutated.

This TCR derives from an adult who received the AZD1222 COVID-19 vaccine. Sample: peripheral blood, taken 28 days after the second AZD1222 dose. The chain has TRBV3-1 (or the pseudogene TRBV3-2) and TRBJ2-7, with TRBD1 matching 9 bases. The CDR3 coding sequence is TGTGCCAGCAGCCATCCGGGACAGGGACGGTACGAGCAGTACTTC. The encoded protein is CASSHPGQGRYEQYF.